This TCR beta chain is from a study of cytomegalovirus exposure and HLA in healthy donors. The V and J ends lost 1 base and 3 bases respectively, with 13 bases between them. The CDR3 length is 16 residues. The germline V gene has CDR1 MNHEY and CDR2 SMNVEV (reference sequence). The PCR ran on 60 Vbeta and 13 Jbeta primers. The method was immunoSEQ multiplex PCR; TCRdb's version includes in-frame clones alone and lacks a portion of them. Its table records tens of thousands of clones. The source material was PBMCs. This chain joins TRBV27 and TRBJ1-5; D perhaps matches TRBD1 (5 bases). This TCR was recovered from a female donor in good health and CMV-seropositive. The CDR3 loop is CASSLYGGSVNQPQHF. In nucleotides, the CDR3 is TGTGCCAGCAGTTTATATGGGGGGTCAGTCAATCAGCCCCAGCATTTT.